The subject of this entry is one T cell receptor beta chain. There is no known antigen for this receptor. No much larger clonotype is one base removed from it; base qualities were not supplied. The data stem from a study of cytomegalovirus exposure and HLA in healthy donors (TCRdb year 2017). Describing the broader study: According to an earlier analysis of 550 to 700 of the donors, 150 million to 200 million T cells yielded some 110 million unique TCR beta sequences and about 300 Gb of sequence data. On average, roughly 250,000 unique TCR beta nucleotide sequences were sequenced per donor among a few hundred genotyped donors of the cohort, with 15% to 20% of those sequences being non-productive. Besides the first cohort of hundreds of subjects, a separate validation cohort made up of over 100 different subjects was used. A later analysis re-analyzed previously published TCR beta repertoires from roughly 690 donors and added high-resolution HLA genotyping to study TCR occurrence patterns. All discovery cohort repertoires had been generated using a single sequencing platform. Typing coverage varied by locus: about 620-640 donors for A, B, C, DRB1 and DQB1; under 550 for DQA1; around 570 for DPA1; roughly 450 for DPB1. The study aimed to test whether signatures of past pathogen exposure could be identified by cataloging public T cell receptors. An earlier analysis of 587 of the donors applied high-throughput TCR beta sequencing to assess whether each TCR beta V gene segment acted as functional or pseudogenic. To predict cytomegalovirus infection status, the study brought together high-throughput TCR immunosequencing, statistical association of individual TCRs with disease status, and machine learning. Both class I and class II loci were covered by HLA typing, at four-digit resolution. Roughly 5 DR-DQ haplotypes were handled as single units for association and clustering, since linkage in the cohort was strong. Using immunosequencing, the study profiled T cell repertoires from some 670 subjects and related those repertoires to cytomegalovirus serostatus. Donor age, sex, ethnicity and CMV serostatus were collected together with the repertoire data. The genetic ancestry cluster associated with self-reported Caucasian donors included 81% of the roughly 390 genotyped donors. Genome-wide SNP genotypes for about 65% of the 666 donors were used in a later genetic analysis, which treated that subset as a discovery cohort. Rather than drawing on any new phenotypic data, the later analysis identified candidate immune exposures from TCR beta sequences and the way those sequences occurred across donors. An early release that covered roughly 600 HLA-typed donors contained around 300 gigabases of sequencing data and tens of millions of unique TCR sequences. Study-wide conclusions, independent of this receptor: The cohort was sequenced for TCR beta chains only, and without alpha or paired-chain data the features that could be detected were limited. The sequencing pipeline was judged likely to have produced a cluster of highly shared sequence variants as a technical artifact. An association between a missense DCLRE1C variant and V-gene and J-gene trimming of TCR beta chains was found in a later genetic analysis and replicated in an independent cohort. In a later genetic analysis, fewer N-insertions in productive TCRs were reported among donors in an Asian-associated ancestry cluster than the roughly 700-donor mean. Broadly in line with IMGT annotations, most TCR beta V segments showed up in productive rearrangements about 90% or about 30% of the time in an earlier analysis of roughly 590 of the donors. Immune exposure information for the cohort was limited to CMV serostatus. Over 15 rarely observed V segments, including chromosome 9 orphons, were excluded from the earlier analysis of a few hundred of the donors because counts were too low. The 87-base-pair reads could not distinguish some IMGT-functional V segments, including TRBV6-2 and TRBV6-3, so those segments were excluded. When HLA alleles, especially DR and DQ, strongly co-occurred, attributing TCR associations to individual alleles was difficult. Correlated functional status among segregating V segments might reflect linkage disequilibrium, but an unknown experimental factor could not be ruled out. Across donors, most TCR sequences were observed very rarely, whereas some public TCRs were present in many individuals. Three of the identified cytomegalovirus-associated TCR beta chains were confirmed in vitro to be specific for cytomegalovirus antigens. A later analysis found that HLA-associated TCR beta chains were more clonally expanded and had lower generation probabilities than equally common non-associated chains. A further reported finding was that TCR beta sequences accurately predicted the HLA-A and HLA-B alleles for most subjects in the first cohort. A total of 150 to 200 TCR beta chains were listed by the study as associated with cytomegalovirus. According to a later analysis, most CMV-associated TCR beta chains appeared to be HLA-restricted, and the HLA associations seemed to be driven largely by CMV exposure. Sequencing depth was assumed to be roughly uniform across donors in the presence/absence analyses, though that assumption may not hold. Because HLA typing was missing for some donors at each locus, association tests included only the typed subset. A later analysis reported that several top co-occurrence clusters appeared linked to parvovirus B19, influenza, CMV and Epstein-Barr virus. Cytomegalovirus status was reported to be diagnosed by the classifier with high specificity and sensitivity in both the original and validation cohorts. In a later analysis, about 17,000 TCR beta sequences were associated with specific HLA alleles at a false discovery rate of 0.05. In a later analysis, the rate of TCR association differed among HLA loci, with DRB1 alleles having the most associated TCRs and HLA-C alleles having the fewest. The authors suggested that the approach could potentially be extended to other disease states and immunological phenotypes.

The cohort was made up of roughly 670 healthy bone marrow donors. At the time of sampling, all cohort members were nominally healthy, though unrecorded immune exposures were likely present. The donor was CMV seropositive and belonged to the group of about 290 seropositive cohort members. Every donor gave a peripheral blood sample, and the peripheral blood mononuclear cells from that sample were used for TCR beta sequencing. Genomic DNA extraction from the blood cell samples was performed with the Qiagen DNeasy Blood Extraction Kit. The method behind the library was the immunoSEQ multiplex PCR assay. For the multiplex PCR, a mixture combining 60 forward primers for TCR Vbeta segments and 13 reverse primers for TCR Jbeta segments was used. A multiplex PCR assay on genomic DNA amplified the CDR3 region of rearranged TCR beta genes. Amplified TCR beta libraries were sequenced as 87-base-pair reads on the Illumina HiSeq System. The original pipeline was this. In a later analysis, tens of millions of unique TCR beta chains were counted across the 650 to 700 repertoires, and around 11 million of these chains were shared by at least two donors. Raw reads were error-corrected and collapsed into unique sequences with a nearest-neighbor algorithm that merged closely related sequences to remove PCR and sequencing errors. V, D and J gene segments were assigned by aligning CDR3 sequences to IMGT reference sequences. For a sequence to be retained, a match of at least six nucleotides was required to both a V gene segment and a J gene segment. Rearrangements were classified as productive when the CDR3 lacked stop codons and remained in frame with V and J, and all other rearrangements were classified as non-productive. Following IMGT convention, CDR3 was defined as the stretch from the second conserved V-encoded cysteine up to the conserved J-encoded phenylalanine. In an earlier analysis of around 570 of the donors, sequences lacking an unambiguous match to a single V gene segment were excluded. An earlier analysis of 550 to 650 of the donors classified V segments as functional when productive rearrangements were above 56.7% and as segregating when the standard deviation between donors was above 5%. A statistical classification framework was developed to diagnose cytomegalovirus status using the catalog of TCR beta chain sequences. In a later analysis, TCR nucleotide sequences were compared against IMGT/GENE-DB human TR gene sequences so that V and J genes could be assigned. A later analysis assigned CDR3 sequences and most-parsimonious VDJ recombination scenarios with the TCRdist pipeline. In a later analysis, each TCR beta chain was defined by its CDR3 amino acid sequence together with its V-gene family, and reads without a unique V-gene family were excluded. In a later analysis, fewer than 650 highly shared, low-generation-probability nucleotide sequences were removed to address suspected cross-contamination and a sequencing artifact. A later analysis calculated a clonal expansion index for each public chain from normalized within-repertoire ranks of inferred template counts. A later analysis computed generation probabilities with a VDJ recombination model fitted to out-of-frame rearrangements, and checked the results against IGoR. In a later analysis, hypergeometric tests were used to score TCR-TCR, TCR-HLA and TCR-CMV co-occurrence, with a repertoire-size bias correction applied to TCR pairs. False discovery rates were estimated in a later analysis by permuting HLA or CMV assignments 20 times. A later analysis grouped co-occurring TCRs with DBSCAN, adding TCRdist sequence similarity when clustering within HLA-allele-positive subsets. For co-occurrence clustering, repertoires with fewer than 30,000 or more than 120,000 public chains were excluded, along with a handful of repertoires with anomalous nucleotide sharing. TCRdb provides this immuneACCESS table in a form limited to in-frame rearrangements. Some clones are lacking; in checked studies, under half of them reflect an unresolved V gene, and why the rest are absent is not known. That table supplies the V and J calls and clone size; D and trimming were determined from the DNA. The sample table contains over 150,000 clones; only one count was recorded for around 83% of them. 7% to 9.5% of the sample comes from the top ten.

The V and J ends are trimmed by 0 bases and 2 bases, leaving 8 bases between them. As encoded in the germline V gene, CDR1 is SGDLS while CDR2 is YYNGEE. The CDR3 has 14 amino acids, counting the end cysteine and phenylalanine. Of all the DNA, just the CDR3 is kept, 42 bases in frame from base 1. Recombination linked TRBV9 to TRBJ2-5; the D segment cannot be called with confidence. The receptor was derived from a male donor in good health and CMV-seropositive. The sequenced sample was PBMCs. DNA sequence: TGTGCCAGCAGCGTAGAGGCAGGACAAGAGACCCAGTACTTC. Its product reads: CASSVEAGQETQYF.